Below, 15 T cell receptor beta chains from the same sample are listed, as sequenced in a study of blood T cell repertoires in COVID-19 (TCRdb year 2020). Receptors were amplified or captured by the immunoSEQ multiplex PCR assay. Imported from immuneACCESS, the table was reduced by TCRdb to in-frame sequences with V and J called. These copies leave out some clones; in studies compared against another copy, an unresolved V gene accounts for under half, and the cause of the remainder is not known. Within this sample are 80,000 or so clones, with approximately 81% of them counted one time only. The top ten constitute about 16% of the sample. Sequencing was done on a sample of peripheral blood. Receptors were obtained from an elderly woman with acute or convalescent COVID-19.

The CDR3 DNA is TGTGCCAGCAGAGGGATCGAACAGGCTGGTCAGCCCCAGCATTTT. This gives the protein CASRGIEQAGQPQHF. This chain links TRBV21-1 with TRBJ1-5; the D call in the table, TRBD1, was not verified against the DNA. TRBV21-1 is recorded as a pseudogene. The CDR3 totals 15 residues.

The CDR3 reads CAIRPGRDRGNYEQYF. The CDR3 DNA is TGTGCCATCAGACCCGGACGGGACAGGGGCAACTACGAGCAGTACTTC. The chain uses TRBV10-3 and TRBJ2-7; 10 bases are shared with TRBD1. Losses at the gene ends were 6 bases for V and 3 bases for J; bases not matched to a gene: 11. The CDR3 sequence is 16 residues long. The germline V gene encodes CDR1 ENHRY and CDR2 SYGVKD.

The CDR3 sequence: CASSYSRETQYF. CDR3 coding DNA: TGTGCCAGCAGTTACTCCCGAGAGACCCAGTACTTC. The chain recombines TRBV6-6 with TRBJ2-5; D gene ambiguous. The V and J ends lost 0 bases and 4 bases respectively, with 3 bases between them. Per the germline V gene, CDR1 is MNHNY and CDR2 is SVGAGI (reference sequence). CDR3 length: 12 residues.

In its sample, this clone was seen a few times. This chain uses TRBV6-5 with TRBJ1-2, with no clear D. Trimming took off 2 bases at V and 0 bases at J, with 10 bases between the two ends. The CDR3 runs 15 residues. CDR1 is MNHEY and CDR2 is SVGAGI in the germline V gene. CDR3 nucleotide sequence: TGTGCCAGCAGTTACGGGAGGTTAGCTAACTATGGCTACACCTTC. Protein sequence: CASSYGRLANYGYTF.

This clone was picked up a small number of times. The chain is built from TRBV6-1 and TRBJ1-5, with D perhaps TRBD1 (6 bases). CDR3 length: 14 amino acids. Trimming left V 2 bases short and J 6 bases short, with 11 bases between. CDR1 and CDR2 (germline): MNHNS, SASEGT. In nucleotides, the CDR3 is TGTGCCAGCAGTGAAACAGGGTCCGGTCAGCCCCAGCATTTT. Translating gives CASSETGSGQPQHF.

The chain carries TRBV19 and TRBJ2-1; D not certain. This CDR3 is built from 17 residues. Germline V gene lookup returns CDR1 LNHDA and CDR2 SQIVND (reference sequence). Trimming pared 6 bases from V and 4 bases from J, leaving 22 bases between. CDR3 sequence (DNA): TGTGCCAGTAGCCTAGTCCATGACCTCTCTAAATACAATGAGCAGTTCTTC. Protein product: CASSLVHDLSKYNEQFF.

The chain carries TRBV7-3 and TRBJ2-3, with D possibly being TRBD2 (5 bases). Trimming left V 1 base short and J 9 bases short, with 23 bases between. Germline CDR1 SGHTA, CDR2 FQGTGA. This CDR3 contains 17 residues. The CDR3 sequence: CASSLSAWGNPGGTQYF. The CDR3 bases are TGTGCCAGCAGCTTAAGCGCTTGGGGTAATCCTGGCGGGACGCAGTATTTT.

The CDR3 DNA reads as TGTGCCAGCAGCCAGAGGCAGAATAACTATGGCTACACCTTC. It yields the protein CASSQRQNNYGYTF. The chain combines TRBV14 with TRBJ1-2; D is unresolved. CDR3 length equals 14 residues. The germline gives CDR1 SGHDN, CDR2 FVKESK. V gave up 3 bases and J gave up 1 base, with 9 bases separating them. The whole variable domain, filled in from reference TRBV14 and TRBJ1-2, reads EAGVTQFPSHSVIEKGQTVTLRCDPISGHDNLYWYRRVMGKEIKFLLHFVKESKQDESGMPNNRFLAERTGGTYSTLKVQPAELEDSGVYFCASSQRQNNYGYTFGSGTRLTVV.

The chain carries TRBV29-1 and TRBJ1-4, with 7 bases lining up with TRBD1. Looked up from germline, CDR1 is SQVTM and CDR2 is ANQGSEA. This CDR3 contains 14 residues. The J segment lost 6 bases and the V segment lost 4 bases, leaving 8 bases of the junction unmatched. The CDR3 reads CSVGRQGSDEKLFF. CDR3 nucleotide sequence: TGCAGCGTTGGTAGACAGGGCTCGGATGAAAAACTGTTTTTT. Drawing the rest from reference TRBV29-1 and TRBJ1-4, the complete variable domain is SAVISQKPSRDICQRGTSLTIQCQVDSQVTMMFWYRQQPGQSLTLIATANQGSEATYESGFVIDKFPISRPNLTFSTLTVSNMSPEDSSIYLCSVGRQGSDEKLFFGSGTQLSVL.

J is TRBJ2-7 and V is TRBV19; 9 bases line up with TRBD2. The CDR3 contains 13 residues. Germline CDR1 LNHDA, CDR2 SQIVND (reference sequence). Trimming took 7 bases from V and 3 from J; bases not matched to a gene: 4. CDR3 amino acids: CASTGGGDYEQYF. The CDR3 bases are TGTGCCAGTACCGGCGGGGGGGACTACGAGCAGTACTTC.

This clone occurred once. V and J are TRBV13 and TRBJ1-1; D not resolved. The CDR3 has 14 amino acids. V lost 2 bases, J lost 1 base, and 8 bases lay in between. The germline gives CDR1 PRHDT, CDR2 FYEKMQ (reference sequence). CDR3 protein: CASSLLQRNTEAFF. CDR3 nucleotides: TGTGCCAGCAGCTTACTTCAGCGGAACACTGAAGCTTTCTTT.

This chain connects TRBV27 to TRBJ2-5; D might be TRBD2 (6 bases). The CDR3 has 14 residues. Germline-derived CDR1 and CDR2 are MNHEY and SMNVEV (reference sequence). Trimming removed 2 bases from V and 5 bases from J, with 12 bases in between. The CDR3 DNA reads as TGTGCCAGCAGTTTACGTCGGGGGTGGGAGACCCAGTACTTC. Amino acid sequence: CASSLRRGWETQYF.

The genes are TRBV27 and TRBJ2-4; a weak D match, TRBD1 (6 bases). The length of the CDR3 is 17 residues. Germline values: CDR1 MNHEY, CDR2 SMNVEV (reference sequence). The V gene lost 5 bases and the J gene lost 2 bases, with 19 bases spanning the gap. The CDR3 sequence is CASSLTQGSGSKNIQYF. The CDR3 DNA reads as TGTGCCAGCAGTCTAACGCAGGGGAGTGGATCCAAAAACATTCAGTACTTC.

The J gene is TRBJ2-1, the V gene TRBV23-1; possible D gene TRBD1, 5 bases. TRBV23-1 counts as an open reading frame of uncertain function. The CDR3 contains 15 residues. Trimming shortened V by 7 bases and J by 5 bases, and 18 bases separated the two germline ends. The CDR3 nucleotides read TGCGCCAGCACCCTCCGGCGAAGGGGTCACAATGAGCAGTTCTTC. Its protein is CASTLRRRGHNEQFF.

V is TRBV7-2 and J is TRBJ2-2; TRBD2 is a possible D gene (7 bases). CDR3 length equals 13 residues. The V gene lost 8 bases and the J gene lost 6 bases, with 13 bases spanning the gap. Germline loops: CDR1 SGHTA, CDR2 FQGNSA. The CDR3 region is CASAGAMAGELFF. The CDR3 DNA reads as TGTGCCAGCGCGGGGGCCATGGCCGGGGAGCTGTTTTTT.